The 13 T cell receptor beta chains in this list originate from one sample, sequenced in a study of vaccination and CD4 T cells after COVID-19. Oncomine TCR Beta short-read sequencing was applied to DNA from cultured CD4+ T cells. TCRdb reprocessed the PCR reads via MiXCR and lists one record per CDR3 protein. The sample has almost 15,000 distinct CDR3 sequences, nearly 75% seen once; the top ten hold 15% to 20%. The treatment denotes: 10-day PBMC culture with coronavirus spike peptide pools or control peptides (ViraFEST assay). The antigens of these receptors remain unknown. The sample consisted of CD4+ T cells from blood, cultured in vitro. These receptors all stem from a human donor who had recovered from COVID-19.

CDR3 residues: CASSPIRERQFLGGYTF. CDR3 bases: TGTGCCAGCAGCCCCATTAGGGAGAGACAGTTCCTGGGGGGCTACACCTTC. The rearrangement uses TRBV6-1 and TRBJ1-2; weak D call: TRBD1 (5 bases). CDR3 length equals 17 residues. Trimming pared 6 bases from V and 8 bases from J, leaving 28 bases between. CDR1 and CDR2 (germline): MNHNS, SASEGT.

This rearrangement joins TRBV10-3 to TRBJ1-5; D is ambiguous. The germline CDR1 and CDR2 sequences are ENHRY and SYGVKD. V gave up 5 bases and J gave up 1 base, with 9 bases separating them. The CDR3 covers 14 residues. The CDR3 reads CAISPPGSNQPQHF. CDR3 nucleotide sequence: TGTGCCATCAGTCCCCCCGGGAGCAATCAGCCCCAGCATTTT.

The CDR3 protein is CASSYRDRGPRSSYEQYF. The DNA of the CDR3 is TGTGCCAGCAGTTACCGGGACAGGGGGCCTAGGAGCTCCTACGAGCAGTACTTC. This chain links TRBV6-5 with TRBJ2-7, with 12 bases that match TRBD1. Trimming removed 2 bases from V and 0 bases from J; junction bases left unmatched: 8. This CDR3 region has 18 residues. Germline assignment: CDR1 MNHEY and CDR2 SVGAGI.

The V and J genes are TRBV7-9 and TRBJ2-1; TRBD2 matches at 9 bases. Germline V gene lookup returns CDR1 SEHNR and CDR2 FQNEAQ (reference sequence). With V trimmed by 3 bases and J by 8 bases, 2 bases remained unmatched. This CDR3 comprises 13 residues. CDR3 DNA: TGTGCCAGCAGCTTGGAGCGGGAGGATGAGCAGTTCTTC. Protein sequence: CASSLEREDEQFF.

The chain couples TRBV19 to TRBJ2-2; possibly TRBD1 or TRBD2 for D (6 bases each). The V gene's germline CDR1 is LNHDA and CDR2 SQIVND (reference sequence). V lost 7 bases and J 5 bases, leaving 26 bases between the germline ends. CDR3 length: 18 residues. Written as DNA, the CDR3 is TGTGCCAGTAAGGGGGGCAGGGCGAGTAGTGTAGAGACCGGGGAGCTGTTTTTT. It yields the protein CASKGGRASSVETGELFF.

The CDR3 DNA is TGTGCCAGCAGTCGTCTGATAGAAGTCGCTGAAGCTTTCTTT. This translates into CASSRLIEVAEAFF. The rearrangement uses TRBV27 and TRBJ1-1; D not certain. The germline V gene has CDR1 MNHEY and CDR2 SMNVEV (reference sequence). The CDR3 totals 14 residues. Trimming removed 5 bases from V and 6 bases from J, with 16 bases in between.

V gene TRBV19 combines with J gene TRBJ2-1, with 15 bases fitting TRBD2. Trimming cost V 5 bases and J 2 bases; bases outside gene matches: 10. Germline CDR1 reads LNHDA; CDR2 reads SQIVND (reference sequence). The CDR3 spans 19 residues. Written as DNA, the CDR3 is TGTGCCAGTAGTTTGAAACCTCGGACTAGCGGGAGGGCCTACAATGAGCAGTTCTTC. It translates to CASSLKPRTSGRAYNEQFF.

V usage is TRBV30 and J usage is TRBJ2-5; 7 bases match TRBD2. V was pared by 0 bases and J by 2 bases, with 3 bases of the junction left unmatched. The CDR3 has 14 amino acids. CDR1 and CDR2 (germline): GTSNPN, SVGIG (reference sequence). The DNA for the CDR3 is TGTGCCTGGAGTGTAAAAGCGGGACAAGAGACCCAGTACTTC. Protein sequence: CAWSVKAGQETQYF.

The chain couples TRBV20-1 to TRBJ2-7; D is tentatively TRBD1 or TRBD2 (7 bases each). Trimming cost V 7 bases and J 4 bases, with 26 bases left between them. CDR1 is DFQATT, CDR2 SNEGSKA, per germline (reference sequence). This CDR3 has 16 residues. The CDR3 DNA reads TGCAGTGTCACTACTCCCAGGGGGACTACGGGGTACGAGCAGTACTTC. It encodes CSVTTPRGTTGYEQYF.

CDR3 sequence (DNA): TGTGCCAGCAGCCCGGGTGGGGACTATGGCTACACCTTC. Translation: CASSPGGDYGYTF. The chain joins TRBV6-1 to TRBJ1-2; no firm D call. V lost 6 bases and J 3 bases, leaving 11 bases between the germline ends. The CDR3 is 13 amino acids. CDR1 is MNHNS and CDR2 is SASEGT in the germline V gene.

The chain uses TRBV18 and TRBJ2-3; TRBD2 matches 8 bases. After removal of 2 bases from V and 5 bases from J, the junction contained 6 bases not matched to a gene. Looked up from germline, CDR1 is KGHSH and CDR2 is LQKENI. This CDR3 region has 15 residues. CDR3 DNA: TGTGCCAGCTCACCAACTAGCGGTTCCCGAGATACGCAGTATTTT. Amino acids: CASSPTSGSRDTQYF.

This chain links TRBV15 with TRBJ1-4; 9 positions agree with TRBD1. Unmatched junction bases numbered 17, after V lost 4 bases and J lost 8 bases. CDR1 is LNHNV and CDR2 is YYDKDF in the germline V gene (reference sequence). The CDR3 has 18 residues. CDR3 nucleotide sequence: TGTGCCACCAGCACGCACGGGACAGGGACGGGGAGACGGGAAAAACTGTTTTTT. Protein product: CATSTHGTGTGRREKLFF.

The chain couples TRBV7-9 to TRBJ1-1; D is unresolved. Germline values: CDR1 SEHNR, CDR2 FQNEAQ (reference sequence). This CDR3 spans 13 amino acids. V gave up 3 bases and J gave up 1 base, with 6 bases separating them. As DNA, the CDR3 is TGTGCCAGCAGCTTGCCGCGGAACACTGAAGCTTTCTTT. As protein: CASSLPRNTEAFF.